These T cell receptor beta chains were read from a single sample in a study of Ad26.COV2.S vaccination and SARS-CoV-2 variants. Data came from immunoSEQ multiplex PCR; TCRdb stores just in-frame clones and leaves some out. The data hold about 390,000 clones, with approximately 91% observed a single time. The sample here was peripheral blood, taken in a trial of Ad26.COV2.S vaccine versus placebo. Source of these receptors: a person between 18 and 65 years old who received the Ad26.COV2.S COVID-19 vaccine or a placebo. The CDR3 runs from the conserved cysteine through the conserved F or W. D genes are given only for firm matches. For some rows the clone size is stated as once, few or many, or as a class when expanded; others skip it.

D	V	J	size	DNA	CDR3
TRBD1	TRBV5-4	TRBJ1-2	NA	TGTGCCAGCAGCTTGAGCGGGACAGGGGGCAACTATGGCTACACCTTC	CASSLSGTGGNYGYTF
TRBD1	TRBV9	TRBJ1-2	NA	TGTGCCAGCAGCTTCCGGACAGGGGGGGGCTATGGCTACACCTTC	CASSFRTGGGYGYTF
TRBD2	TRBV3-1/TRBV3-2	TRBJ2-7	NA	TGTGCCAGCAGCCAAGTGGCGGGGGGTAGCTACGAGCAGTACTTC	CASSQVAGGSYEQYF
NA	TRBV29-1	TRBJ2-7	once	TGCAGCGTTGAAGCAGCAGGGGGGTACGAGCAGTACTTC	CSVEAAGGYEQYF
NA	TRBV7-9	TRBJ1-4	NA	TGTGCCAGCAGGGGGGGATCTAATGAAAAACTGTTTTTT	CASRGGSNEKLFF
TRBD1	TRBV10-2	TRBJ1-6	NA	TGCGCCAGCAGTGATAAACCCCACTTAGGGGGCCTAAGACCTTCACCCCTCCACTTT	CASSDKPHLGGLRPSPLHF
NA	TRBV11-2	TRBJ1-1	once	TGTGCCAGCAGCCACCCGACAGGAACTGAAGCTTTCTTT	CASSHPTGTEAFF
TRBD1	TRBV19	TRBJ1-2	NA	TGTGCCAGTAGTACCTTCTTGACAGGGGAGGATGGCTACACCTTC	CASSTFLTGEDGYTF
NA	TRBV4-1	TRBJ2-2	NA	TGCGCCAGCAGCCGAGGTGCAGACACCGGGGAGCTGTTTTTT	CASSRGADTGELFF
NA	TRBV11-2	TRBJ2-3	NA	TGTGCCAGCAGCTTGGCTTCTCGACTAGATACGCAGTATTTT	CASSLASRLDTQYF
TRBD1	TRBV18	TRBJ1-2	NA	TGTGCCAGCTCACCGGGACAGGACTTCTATGGCTACACCTTC	CASSPGQDFYGYTF
NA	TRBV7-9	TRBJ1-2	NA	TGTGCCAGCAGCTTAGACTGGGGAGCGAACTATGGCTACACCTTC	CASSLDWGANYGYTF
NA	TRBV7-9	TRBJ2-3	NA	TGTGCCAGCAGCGACGGTGGTTCTACGCAGTATTTT	CASSDGGSTQYF
TRBD1	TRBV24-1	TRBJ2-7	NA	TGTGCCACCAGTGATTTTACAGGGGCCTACGAGCAGTACTTC	CATSDFTGAYEQYF
TRBD1	TRBV7-9	TRBJ1-2	NA	TGTGCCAGCAGCCACGGACAGGGGAAAGGCTACACCTTC	CASSHGQGKGYTF
NA	TRBV19	TRBJ1-2	NA	TGTGCCAGTAGAAACTATGGCTACACCTTC	CASRNYGYTF
NA	TRBV19	TRBJ2-2	NA	TGTGCCAGCAGTCCCATTGGATCCCGGCCGAACACCGGGGAGCTGTTTTTT	CASSPIGSRPNTGELFF
NA	TRBV27	TRBJ2-7	NA	TGTGCCAGCAGTTTAGTCCCCGCGGCCTTTCGCGAGCAGTACTTC	CASSLVPAAFREQYF
TRBD1	TRBV30	TRBJ1-2	NA	TGTGCCTGGAGTGTACTGGGACAGAGCTATGGCTACACCTTC	CAWSVLGQSYGYTF
NA	TRBV6-5	TRBJ1-2	NA	TGTGCCAGCAGTAAGACGACAGGAGGCTACACCTTC	CASSKTTGGYTF
NA	TRBV30	TRBJ1-4	NA	TGTGCCTGGTCCACTGGCCAAAAGGGCAATATTGAAAAACTGTTTTTT	CAWSTGQKGNIEKLFF
NA	TRBV5-8	TRBJ2-3	NA	TGTGCCAGCAGCTTGCTACTAGCATTAGATACGCAGTATTTT	CASSLLLALDTQYF
NA	TRBV6-5	TRBJ1-4	NA	TGTGCCAGCAGTTACTACACAGGGGAAAAACTGTTTTTT	CASSYYTGEKLFF
NA	TRBV24-1	TRBJ2-2	NA	TGTGCCACCAGCGCGCAGGGCGGCACCGGGGAGCTGTTTTTT	CATSAQGGTGELFF
NA	TRBV30	TRBJ1-1	NA	TGTGCCTGGAGTGTAATGGTGGGCGGAAGGACTGAAGCTTTCTTT	CAWSVMVGGRTEAFF
TRBD1	TRBV6-5	TRBJ2-7	NA	TGTGCCAGCAGTTGGGACAGGAGTTTTTCCTACGAGCAGTACTTC	CASSWDRSFSYEQYF
NA	TRBV7-9	TRBJ1-2	few	TGTGCCAGCAGCTTAGAGCGGGAGACCTATGGCTACACCTTC	CASSLERETYGYTF
NA	TRBV2	TRBJ2-7	NA	TGTGCCAGCAGGGAGGGGCAGCCAGCCCGACTTAACTTC	CASREGQPARLNF
TRBD2	TRBV6-5	TRBJ2-7	NA	TGTGCCAGCAGTTACTCGACTAGCGGGGTTTCCTACGAGCAGTACTTC	CASSYSTSGVSYEQYF
TRBD1	TRBV14	TRBJ2-1	NA	TGTGCCAGCAGCAAGCCCGGGACAGAACTTTACAATGAGCAGTTCTTC	CASSKPGTELYNEQFF
NA	TRBV18	TRBJ2-5	NA	TGTGCCAGCTCGCCGAGGGCCGGGGAGACCCAGTACTTC	CASSPRAGETQYF
TRBD1	TRBV7-2	TRBJ1-2	NA	TGTGCCAGCAGCTTAGCGACAGGGGGCTATGGCTACACCTTC	CASSLATGGYGYTF
TRBD1	TRBV7-9	TRBJ2-2	NA	TGTGCCAGCAGGAAGCAGGGGGCTATCACCGGGGAGCTGTTTTTT	CASRKQGAITGELFF
NA	TRBV7-2	TRBJ2-2	NA	TGTGCCAGCAGCTTAGTGGGGGTCGGGGAGCTGTTTTTT	CASSLVGVGELFF
NA	TRBV7-8	TRBJ2-7	NA	TGTGCCAGCAGCTTAGAGGCAGGGGACTACGAGCAGTACTTC	CASSLEAGDYEQYF
NA	TRBV7-9	TRBJ2-1	NA	TGTGCCAGCAGCCCCAAGGGCAATTACAATGAGCAGTTCTTC	CASSPKGNYNEQFF
NA	TRBV14	TRBJ2-2	NA	TGTGCCAGCAGCCAATCTAGGGAGGCCGGGGAGCTGTTTTTT	CASSQSREAGELFF